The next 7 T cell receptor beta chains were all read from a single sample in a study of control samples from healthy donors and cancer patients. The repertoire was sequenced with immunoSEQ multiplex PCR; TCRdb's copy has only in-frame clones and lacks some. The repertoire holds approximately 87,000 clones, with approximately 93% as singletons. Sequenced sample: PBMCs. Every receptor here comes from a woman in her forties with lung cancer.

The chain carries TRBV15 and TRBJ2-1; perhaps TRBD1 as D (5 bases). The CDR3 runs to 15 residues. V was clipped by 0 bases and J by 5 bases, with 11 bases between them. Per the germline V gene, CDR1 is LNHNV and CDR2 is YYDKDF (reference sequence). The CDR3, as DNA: TGTGCCACCAGCAGAGACGATGGGGCGCACAATGAGCAGTTCTTC. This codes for CATSRDDGAHNEQFF.

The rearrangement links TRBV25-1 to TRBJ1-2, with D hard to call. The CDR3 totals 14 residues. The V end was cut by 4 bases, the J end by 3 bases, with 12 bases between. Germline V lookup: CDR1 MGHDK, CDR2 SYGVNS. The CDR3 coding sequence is TGTGCCAGCAGTGTCTCGTGGGTGGACTATGGCTACACCTTC. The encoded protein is CASSVSWVDYGYTF.

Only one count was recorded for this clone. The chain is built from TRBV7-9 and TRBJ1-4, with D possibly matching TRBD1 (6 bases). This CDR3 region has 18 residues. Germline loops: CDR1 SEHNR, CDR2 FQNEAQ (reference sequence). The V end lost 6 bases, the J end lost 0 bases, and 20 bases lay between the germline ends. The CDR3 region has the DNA TGTGCCAGCAGTAACTACAGGGTTGAGGGGACAACTAATGAAAAACTGTTTTTT. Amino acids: CASSNYRVEGTTNEKLFF.

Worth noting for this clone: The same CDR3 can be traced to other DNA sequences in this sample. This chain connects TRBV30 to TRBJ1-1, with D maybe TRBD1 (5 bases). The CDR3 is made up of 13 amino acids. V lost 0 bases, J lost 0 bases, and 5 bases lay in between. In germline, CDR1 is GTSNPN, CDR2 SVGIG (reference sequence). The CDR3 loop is CAWSVGVNTEAFF. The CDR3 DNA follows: TGTGCCTGGAGTGTAGGGGTGAACACTGAAGCTTTCTTT.

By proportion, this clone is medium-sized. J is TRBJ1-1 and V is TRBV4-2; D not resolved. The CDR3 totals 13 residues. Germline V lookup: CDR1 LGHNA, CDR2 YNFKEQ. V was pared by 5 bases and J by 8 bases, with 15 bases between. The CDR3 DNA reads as TGTGCCAGCAGCGCGGGAGGGATCCGAGAAGCTTTCTTT. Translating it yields CASSAGGIREAFF.

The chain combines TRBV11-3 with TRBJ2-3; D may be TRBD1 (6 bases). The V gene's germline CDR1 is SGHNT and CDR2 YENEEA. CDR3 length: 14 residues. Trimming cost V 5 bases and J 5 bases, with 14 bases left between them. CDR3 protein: CASSRDNPRDTQYF. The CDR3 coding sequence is TGTGCCAGCAGCCGGGACAACCCCCGAGATACGCAGTATTTT.

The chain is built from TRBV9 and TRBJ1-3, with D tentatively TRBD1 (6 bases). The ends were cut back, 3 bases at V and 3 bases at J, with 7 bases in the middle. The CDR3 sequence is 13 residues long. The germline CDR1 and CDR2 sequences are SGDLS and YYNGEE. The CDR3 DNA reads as TGTGCCAGCAGCGACAGGGTTGGAAACACCATATATTTT. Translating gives CASSDRVGNTIYF.